This TCR beta chain was recovered during a study of blood T cell repertoires in COVID-19. For the study at large: Acute-phase and convalescent COVID-19 samples originated in the United States, Italy and Spain. The cDNA or gDNA used as material had been derived from T cells, B-cell-depleted T cells, or PBMCs.

Germline CDR1 and CDR2: MNHEY and SMNVEV (reference sequence). The V and J ends lost 5 bases and 2 bases respectively, with 15 bases between them. This CDR3 is built from 15 residues. Original analysis: Estimation of nucleated cell counts was performed using reference gene primer amplification. Data came from immunoSEQ multiplex PCR; TCRdb stores just in-frame clones and leaves some out. That table supplies the V and J calls and clone size; D and trimming were determined from the DNA. The table records about 340,000 clones, 88% of them present only once. This chain connects TRBV27 to TRBJ1-1; maybe TRBD1 (5 bases). This receptor was identified in a woman in her seventies with COVID-19, enrolled during active disease. The sample comprised peripheral blood. The CDR3 DNA follows: TGTGCCAGCAGTCCGTCCAGGGCTGGAAACACTGAAGCTTTCTTT. As protein: CASSPSRAGNTEAFF.